This entry is about one TCR beta chain. Authors' processing steps: Amplification from reference gene primers served as the basis for estimated nucleated cell counts. Clones were sequenced by immunoSEQ multiplex PCR, and TCRdb holds only the in-frame ones, with some missing. That table gives V, J and clone size, and the DNA gave D and trimming. The profile shows about 170,000 clones, 80% to 90% of them singletons. The entry originates in a study of blood T cell repertoires in COVID-19. Turning to the study itself: Acute-phase and convalescent COVID-19 samples originated in the United States, Italy and Spain. From T cells, B-cell-depleted T cells, or PBMCs came the material, which was cDNA or gDNA.

J was trimmed by 5 bases and V by 5 bases; bases with no gene match: 14. The germline V gene encodes CDR1 KGHDR and CDR2 SFDVKD. This CDR3 region has 18 residues. The source is a woman older than 75 with acute or convalescent COVID-19. The sequencing sample was made of peripheral blood. V is TRBV24-1 and J is TRBJ2-1, with 10 bases that match TRBD1. DNA of the CDR3: TGTGCCACCAGTGCCCCCCGGGGGGGGACAGGGGATGACAATGAGCAGTTCTTC. Protein product: CATSAPRGGTGDDNEQFF.